The 27 T cell receptor beta chains reported below all come from one sample, sequenced in a study of molecular identifiers for immune sequencing clone quantification. From the PCR reads, TCRdb called clonotypes with MiXCR, one entry per CDR3 protein. The sample has 35,000 or so distinct CDR3 sequences, approximately 20% seen once. Sequencing was done on a sample of naive CD8+ T cells from blood, with Jurkat cell RNA spiked in. Subset described: FACS-sorted CD8+CD4-CCR7+CD45RA+ naive T cells. These receptors all stem from a human donor in good health. Some libraries in this study had Jurkat cell RNA spiked in.

This clonotype came up many times. The rearrangement joins TRBV2 to TRBJ2-1; 11 bases align to TRBD2. The J segment lost 3 bases and the V segment lost 6 bases, leaving 4 bases of the junction unmatched. Germline CDR1 and CDR2: SNHLY and FYNNEI. The CDR3 runs 15 residues. The CDR3 reads CASRIAGGGYNEQFF. In DNA form, the CDR3 reads TGTGCCAGCAGAATAGCGGGGGGGGGCTACAATGAGCAGTTCTTC.

In regard to this clonotype: A much larger clone differs by one base, so this may be a read error. The J gene is TRBJ2-3, the V gene TRBV20-1; tentatively, D is TRBD1 (6 bases). Germline-derived CDR1 and CDR2 are DFQATT and SNEGSKA (reference sequence). The CDR3 totals 15 residues. The CDR3 spells CGARDLWQGTDTQYF. The CDR3 coding sequence is TGCGGTGCTAGAGATCTTTGGCAGGGGACAGATACGCAGTATTTT.

This clonotype occurred many times. The V gene is TRBV4-1, the J gene TRBJ2-7; 7 nucleotides line up with TRBD1. CDR3 length equals 15 residues. CDR1 is MGHRA and CDR2 is YSYEKL in the germline V gene. V shed 2 bases, J shed 2 bases, and the junction held 6 bases outside the gene matches. The DNA for the CDR3 is TGCGCCAGCAGCCAACTGACGACAGGGACCTACGAGCAGTACTTC. Translating gives CASSQLTTGTYEQYF.

The rearrangement uses TRBV4-3 and TRBJ1-1; D is ambiguous. Trimming left V 2 bases short and J 0 bases short, with 10 bases between. Per germline, CDR1 LGHNA and CDR2 YSLEER. The CDR3 runs 15 residues. The CDR3 bases are TGCGCCAGCAGCCAAACCCGCATAATGAACACTGAAGCTTTCTTT. Residues: CASSQTRIMNTEAFF.

This clonotype was detected ten times or more. This chain joins TRBV4-3 and TRBJ1-2; TRBD1 is a possible D gene (6 bases). The CDR3 runs 16 residues. Per germline, CDR1 LGHNA and CDR2 YSLEER. The V end was cut by 0 bases, the J end by 4 bases, with 15 bases between. CDR3 bases: TGCGCCAGCAGCCAAGATTCTGGGCCAGGGGTCTATGGCTACACCTTC. It codes for CASSQDSGPGVYGYTF.

On this clonotype itself: A single base separates this from a much larger clone, so it may be a read error. V usage is TRBV20-1 and J usage is TRBJ2-4; possibly TRBD1 for D (5 bases). Germline assignment: CDR1 DFQATT and CDR2 SNEGSKA (reference sequence). The CDR3 runs 14 residues. The CDR3 DNA reads TGCGGTGCTAGAGATTGGGGCCTAAAAAACATTCAGTACTTC. It codes for CGARDWGLKNIQYF.

This clonotype was counted only a few times. No DNA is shown, since the ends of the CDR3 on it are uncertain; the CDR3 is the one TCRdb lists. This chain's CDR3 is CISVPEAVRDYPNTGELFF. This chain links TRBV7-5 with TRBJ2-2; no check of the table's D call, TRBD2, against the DNA was made. TRBV7-5 is assigned pseudogene status. The CDR3 length equals 19 residues, ends included.

About this clonotype itself: A much more abundant neighbour one base away suggests this may be a read error. This rearrangement joins TRBV9 to TRBJ2-7; TRBD1 agrees at 7 bases. V was clipped by 3 bases and J by 3 bases; unmatched bases: 9. This CDR3 is 15 amino acids long. CDR1 is SGDLS and CDR2 is YYNGEE in the germline V gene. The CDR3 loop reads CASSATPGQIYEQYF. The CDR3 DNA follows: TGTGCCAGCAGCGCAACCCCGGGACAGATCTACGAGCAGTACTTC.

The table lists this clonotype with many counts. The gene calls are TRBV4-3 and TRBJ2-3, with TRBD2 matching over 13 bases. Unmatched junction bases numbered 4, after V lost 2 bases and J lost 2 bases. This CDR3 is built from 17 residues. CDR1 is LGHNA and CDR2 is YSLEER in the germline V gene. CDR3 amino acids: CASSQRTSGGATDTQYF. The CDR3 nucleotides are TGCGCCAGCAGCCAACGCACTAGCGGGGGGGCCACAGATACGCAGTATTTT.

Details on this clonotype: A single base separates this from a much larger clone, so it may be a read error. V usage is TRBV4-1 and J usage is TRBJ2-1, with 11 bases aligning to TRBD1. Germline V lookup: CDR1 MGHRA, CDR2 YSYEKL. J gave up 6 bases and V 8 bases, and 9 bases lay outside the gene matches. The CDR3 contains 15 residues. CDR3 nucleotides: TGCGCCAGCGCCCTAGGACAGGGGGCCGTCAATGAGCAGTTCTTC. This sequence encodes CASALGQGAVNEQFF.

About this clonotype: Compared with germline, one end of the junction differs, possibly owing to a read error. CDR3 in DNA: TGTGCCAGCAGCCCCGTGGGGGAGAACTCTGAAGCTTTCTTT. This sequence encodes CASSPVGENSEAFF. The V call is TRBV3-1, the J call TRBJ1-1; TRBD1 might be the D (5 bases). In germline, CDR1 is LGHDT, CDR2 YNNKEL (reference sequence). The CDR3 has 14 amino acids.

The V and J genes are TRBV6-5 and TRBJ2-3; tentative D call: TRBD2 (5 bases). With 5 bases removed from V and 4 bases from J, the gap between germline ends came to 22 bases. The CDR3 contains 17 residues. Looked up from germline, CDR1 is MNHEY and CDR2 is SVGAGI. CDR3 in DNA: TGTGCCAGCAGTCCCTCACCTACTAGTAGATCGGCAGATACGCAGTATTTT. This encodes CASSPSPTSRSADTQYF.

Remarks on this clonotype: Since a much larger clone is just one base distant, this may be a read error. The chain couples TRBV7-2 to TRBJ1-2; the D gene is possibly TRBD1 (6 bases). V dropped 5 bases and J dropped 4 bases, with 23 bases sitting between them. Per the germline V gene, CDR1 is SGHTA and CDR2 is FQGNSA. The CDR3 is 17 residues long. Here the CDR3 reads CASSPQGSHTMGYGYTF. The CDR3 coding sequence is TGTGCCAGCAGCCCACAGGGTTCCCACACGATGGGCTATGGCTACACCTTC.

This clonotype turned up a few times. V and J are TRBV7-2 and TRBJ2-1; D unclear. V lost 1 base and J lost 8, with 3 bases in between. The CDR3 spans 11 residues. The germline CDR1 and CDR2 sequences are SGHTA and FQGNSA. This CDR3 is CASSLEDEQFF. The CDR3 DNA follows: TGTGCCAGCAGCTTAGAAGATGAGCAGTTCTTC.

Only a few counts were recorded for this clonotype. This may be a read error, as it is one base from a much larger clone. The chain combines TRBV7-8 with TRBJ2-3, with TRBD1 matching over 7 bases. The CDR3 contains 15 residues. Germline values: CDR1 SGHVS, CDR2 FQNEAQ. With 7 bases clipped from V and 0 bases from J, the junction kept 7 bases outside the gene matches. DNA of the CDR3: TGTGCCAGCAAGGTTTCAGGGGGAAGCACAGATACGCAGTATTTT. It codes for CASKVSGGSTDTQYF.

In its sample, this clonotype is medium-sized. The chain couples TRBV12-3 or TRBV12-4 to TRBJ2-3, with a tentative D call TRBD2 (6 bases). This CDR3 is 12 amino acids long. Trimming pared 5 bases from V and 5 bases from J, leaving 8 bases between. CDR3 region: CASSGAGDTQYF. The CDR3 DNA sequence: TGTGCCAGCAGTGGAGCGGGAGATACGCAGTATTTT.

This clonotype has ten or more counts. This chain uses TRBV19 with TRBJ2-7, with 7 bases matching TRBD1. Unmatched junction bases numbered 3, after V lost 5 bases and J lost 2 bases. Germline-derived CDR1 and CDR2 are LNHDA and SQIVND (reference sequence). The CDR3 has 13 amino acids. The chain's CDR3 is CASSPGTAYEQYF. CDR3 nucleotide sequence: TGTGCCAGTAGTCCCGGGACAGCCTACGAGCAGTACTTC.

This clonotype was detected ten times or more. The gene calls are TRBV2 and TRBJ2-3, with D tentatively TRBD1 (7 bases). Germline loops: CDR1 SNHLY, CDR2 FYNNEI. The CDR3 is 16 residues long. The V end was cut by 6 bases, the J end by 4 bases, with 20 bases between. CDR3 amino acids: CASRGQAVSGADTQYF. As DNA, the CDR3 is TGTGCCAGCAGAGGACAGGCGGTTAGCGGCGCAGATACGCAGTATTTT.

The chain's CDR3 is CASSPRRSGASEQYF. Here the CDR3 DNA reads TGTGCCAGCAGCCCCCGGCGGTCGGGGGCAAGCGAGCAGTACTTC. The J gene is TRBJ2-7, the V gene TRBV7-9; either TRBD1 or TRBD2 may supply D (6 bases each). Looked up from germline, CDR1 is SEHNR and CDR2 is FQNEAQ (reference sequence). Trimming left V 5 bases short and J 6 bases short, with 20 bases between. The CDR3 sequence is 15 residues long.

Many counts were recorded for this clonotype. The chain is built from TRBV20-1 and TRBJ2-3; D may be TRBD1 (6 bases). The CDR3 loop spans 15 amino acids. Trimming cost V 0 bases and J 3 bases, with 13 bases left between them. CDR1 is DFQATT and CDR2 is SNEGSKA in the germline V gene (reference sequence). The CDR3 DNA follows: TGCAGTGCTAGAGATCTTTGGCAGGGGACAGATACGCAGTATTTT. This encodes CSARDLWQGTDTQYF.

The table lists this clonotype with a few counts. The CDR3 here is CAWRTPGQGSETQYF. CDR3 nucleotides: TGTGCCTGGAGGACCCCGGGACAGGGTTCCGAGACCCAGTACTTC. The rearrangement links TRBV30 to TRBJ2-5; 9 nucleotides match TRBD1. CDR1 is GTSNPN and CDR2 is SVGIG in the germline V gene (reference sequence). This CDR3 is 15 amino acids long. Trimming took 3 bases from V and 5 from J; bases not matched to a gene: 10.

This clonotype showed up many times. The V and J genes are TRBV15 and TRBJ2-7; tentative D call: TRBD1 (5 bases). CDR1 and CDR2 (germline): LNHNV, YYDKDF (reference sequence). Trimming removed 1 base from V and 5 bases from J, with 9 bases in between. This CDR3 is 13 amino acids long. The CDR3, as DNA: TGTGCCACCAGCAGAGGTATCAGGGACGAGCAGTACTTC. Protein sequence: CATSRGIRDEQYF.

This clonotype was seen more than once but under ten times. This may come from a read error, since a much larger clone is one base off. The CDR3 DNA sequence: TGTGCCAGCAGCCGACAGCCCTACCGGGGGGACACCATATATTTT. It translates to CASSRQPYRGDTIYF. The chain couples TRBV7-9 to TRBJ1-3, with a possible D match to TRBD1 (5 bases). V lost 5 bases, J lost 8 bases, and 19 bases lay in between. Looked up from germline, CDR1 is SEHNR and CDR2 is FQNEAQ (reference sequence). There are 15 residues in the CDR3.

The table lists this clonotype with many counts. The V call is TRBV18, the J call TRBJ2-3, with D unresolved. The CDR3 contains 13 residues. V was clipped by 6 bases and J by 10 bases, with 17 bases between them. Germline CDR1 is KGHSH and CDR2 is LQKENI. The DNA of the CDR3 is TGTGCCAGCTCTCCTCCAGACAACCTGGCGCAGTATTTT. As protein: CASSPPDNLAQYF.

This clonotype was counted ten times or more. This chain joins TRBV19 and TRBJ1-1; maybe TRBD1 (5 bases). The CDR3 extends over 16 amino acids. Germline V gives CDR1 LNHDA, CDR2 SQIVND (reference sequence). The V gene lost 6 bases and the J gene lost 0 bases, with 17 bases spanning the gap. CDR3 sequence: CASSPSGGFLNTEAFF. CDR3 DNA sequence: TGTGCCAGTAGCCCCAGCGGGGGATTCCTGAACACTGAAGCTTTCTTT. The full variable domain, rest sourced from reference TRBV19 and TRBJ1-1, is DGGITQSPKYLFRKEGQNVTLSCEQNLNHDAMYWYRQDPGQGLRLIYYSQIVNDFQKGDIAEGYSVSREKKESFPLTVTSAQKNPTAFYLCASSPSGGFLNTEAFFGQGTRLTVV.

This clonotype was picked up many times. The chain has TRBV15 and TRBJ2-7; TRBD1 agrees at 7 bases. The CDR3 totals 16 residues. CDR1 and CDR2 (germline): LNHNV, YYDKDF (reference sequence). Trimming took 0 bases from V and 5 from J; bases not matched to a gene: 10. The CDR3 nucleotides read TGTGCCACCAGCAGAGATAGACAGGGTTCGTCCCACGAGCAGTACTTC. This codes for CATSRDRQGSSHEQYF.

This clonotype showed up just a few times. The chain uses TRBV6-6 and TRBJ2-5, with 7 bases aligning to TRBD2. Trimming removed 4 bases from V and 3 bases from J; junction bases left unmatched: 5. Germline lookup yields CDR1 MNHNY and CDR2 SVGAGI (reference sequence). This CDR3 region has 14 residues. The CDR3 region is CASSSGGGKETQYF. As DNA, the CDR3 is TGTGCCAGCAGTTCTGGGGGGGGGAAAGAGACCCAGTACTTC.